This entry features one T cell receptor (beta chain) sequence. This specimen belongs to a study of CD8 T cell repertoires and HIV-1 epitope variants. Study-level background: Twenty-five autologous and known Gag and Nef epitope variant peptides each stimulated T cells separately. Equal numbers of autologous T cell-negative cells presented antigen to enriched T cells. A 10-day culture received IL-2, IL-7 and IL-15 on days 3 and 7.

The table came from immunoSEQ multiplex PCR; TCRdb's copy has only in-frame clones and leaves some out. The table lists approximately 90,000 clones, 60% to 80% of them singletons, with 20% to 30% in the top ten. Per germline, CDR1 MDHEN and CDR2 SYDVKM. With V trimmed by 4 bases and J by 7 bases, 18 bases remained unmatched. This CDR3 has 18 residues. The source is a male donor with HIV. V usage is TRBV28 and J usage is TRBJ2-1; 8 positions agree with TRBD2. The sample comprised uncultured baseline CD8+ T cells from peripheral blood mononuclear cells (PBMCs). The CDR3 here is CASSYPLREAGARNEQFF. The CDR3, as DNA: TGTGCCAGCAGTTACCCCCTCCGAGAAGCGGGAGCTCGGAATGAGCAGTTCTTC.